The 9 T cell receptor beta chains below come from one sample, sequenced in a study of cytomegalovirus exposure and HLA in healthy donors. It was with 60 Vbeta and 13 Jbeta primers that the PCR ran. Some clones are missing from TCRdb's copy, which holds only in-frame ones; the method was immunoSEQ multiplex PCR. The sample holds tens of thousands of clones, more than 60% seen once. The sequenced sample consisted of PBMCs. These receptors were taken from a woman aged 25 to 39 in good health and CMV-seronegative.

The chain joins TRBV7-3 to TRBJ2-3, with TRBD2 as a possible D gene (6 bases). The CDR3 is made up of 13 amino acids. CDR1 and CDR2 (germline): SGHTA, FQGTGA. With 5 bases removed from V and 6 bases from J, the gap between germline ends came to 12 bases. The CDR3 DNA reads as TGTGCCAGCAGCCCCAAGGGAGGCGATACGCAGTATTTT. Encoded protein: CASSPKGGDTQYF.

This clone came up once. The chain employs TRBV2 and TRBJ1-6, with 8 bases aligning to TRBD1. This CDR3 contains 14 residues. CDR1 and CDR2 from the germline V gene are SNHLY and FYNNEI. The V segment lost 5 bases and the J segment 10 bases; nucleotides outside the gene matches: 7. The CDR3 DNA reads as TGTGCCAGCAGTCCAGACAGGGACAGGTCACCCCTCCACTTT. As protein: CASSPDRDRSPLHF.

The V call is TRBV7-2, the J call TRBJ2-3, with TRBD1 matching 8 bases. J lost 4 bases, V lost 1 base, and 4 bases had no gene match. The CDR3 sequence is 15 residues long. The germline gives CDR1 SGHTA, CDR2 FQGNSA. CDR3 protein: CASSLGTGSADTQYF. In nucleotides, the CDR3 is TGTGCCAGCAGCTTAGGGACAGGGAGCGCAGATACGCAGTATTTT.

For the CDR3, the DNA is TGTGCCAGCAGCCGACAGGGGAGTTGGAATGAGCAGTTCTTC. This encodes CASSRQGSWNEQFF. The chain has TRBV5-6 and TRBJ2-1; TRBD1 agrees at 8 bases. CDR3 length: 14 amino acids. Germline V gives CDR1 SGHDT, CDR2 YYEEEE. V lost 4 bases and J lost 7; bases outside the gene matches: 7.

V and J are TRBV18 and TRBJ1-5, with D possibly TRBD1 on 5 matching bases. Germline CDR1 is KGHSH and CDR2 is LQKENI. V shed 4 bases and J shed 8 bases, with 18 bases lying between them. This CDR3 is built from 15 residues. Written as DNA, the CDR3 is TGTGCCAGCTCACTAGCGGACGGGCCCAGGGAGCCCCAGCATTTT. Its protein product is CASSLADGPREPQHF. The complete variable domain, with remaining parts taken from reference TRBV18 and TRBJ1-5, reads NAGVMQNPRHLVRRRGQEARLRCSPMKGHSHVYWYRQLPEEGLKFMVYLQKENIIDESGMPKERFSAEFPKEGPSILRIQQVVRGDSAAYFCASSLADGPREPQHFGDGTRLSIL.

This clone was seen once. This rearrangement joins TRBV6-4 to TRBJ2-5; 11 positions match TRBD2. The germline V gene has CDR1 MRHNA and CDR2 SNTAGT. V lost 5 bases, J lost 0 bases, and 2 bases stayed unmatched. CDR3 size: 15 residues. CDR3 in amino acids: CASSPLAGDQETQYF. The CDR3 coding sequence is TGTGCCAGCAGTCCACTAGCGGGAGACCAAGAGACCCAGTACTTC.

The chain joins TRBV5-1 to TRBJ2-2; TRBD2 agrees at 7 bases. V dropped 3 bases and J dropped 6; count of bases not matched to a gene: 11. The CDR3 length is 16 residues. Germline assignment: CDR1 SGHRS and CDR2 YFSETQ. CDR3 amino acids: CASSSMGGGGAGELFF. CDR3 sequence (DNA): TGCGCCAGCAGCTCAATGGGAGGCGGGGGAGCCGGGGAGCTGTTTTTT.

The J gene is TRBJ2-7, the V gene TRBV5-1; the D gene is possibly TRBD2 (6 bases). V shed 4 bases and J shed 5 bases, with 13 bases lying between them. CDR1 SGHRS and CDR2 YFSETQ come from the germline V gene. There are 13 residues in the CDR3. Written as DNA, the CDR3 is TGCGCCAGCAGCCAAAGGACGGGGGACGAGCAGTACGTC. Its translation is CASSQRTGDEQYV.

The chain has TRBV7-2 and TRBJ2-1; TRBD2 matches 8 bases. V dropped 8 bases and J dropped 7; count of bases not matched to a gene: 4. Germline lookup yields CDR1 SGHTA and CDR2 FQGNSA. CDR3 length: 12 residues. The CDR3 DNA is TGTGCCAGCTCCCGGGGGGGAAATGAGCAGTTCTTC. It translates to CASSRGGNEQFF.